This TCR beta chain was profiled in a study of T cell repertoires in cytomegalovirus infection (dated by TCRdb to the late 2010s). At the level of the whole study: Because public TCR beta signatures pointed to carriage of CMV infection together with the matching HLA type, the HLA type of each donor mattered for the analysis. Beyond this particular receptor, the publication reports: Cumulative frequency of public TCR beta family members discriminated carriers of CMV infection plus the relevant HLA type in this cohort and an independent approximately 360-donor cohort. The ex vivo response was dominated by HLA-C-restricted CMV-specific TCR beta clonotypes, which also provided the single most frequent clonotype in two of eight donors.

This sample was sequenced with an Illumina HiSeq 1500. TCRdb reworked the public reads: Q25 trimming with fastp, MiXCR clone assembly, productive beta chains retained. A single entry per CDR3 protein holds the most common genes and DNA from its merged rows. In all, the sample holds just under 300,000 distinct CDR3 sequences, and about 9.2% of those were seen once. The top ten constitute 2.5% of the sample. This clonotype occurred many times. The antigen it recognizes is unknown. There are no base qualities to consult, and no much larger clone falls within one base. Including the terminal cysteine and phenylalanine, the CDR3 comprises 15 residues. Here the CDR3 DNA is all that survives: 45 bases in frame from base 1. At the junction V is shortened by 5 bases and J by 5 bases, with 15 bases in between. Reading the germline V gene gives CDR1 KGHDR and CDR2 SFDVKD.

Sequenced: PBMCs. Recombination linked TRBV24-1 to TRBJ2-1; the D gene is perhaps TRBD1, from 5 matching bases. The origin of this receptor is a human donor in good health (CMV status not recorded). Some clones in this sample may be carry-over from other donors' samples. The DNA is as follows: TGTGCCACCAGTGGGGGCTCTTCTCGTAACAATGAGCAGTTCTTC. Its amino acids are CATSGGSSRNNEQFF.